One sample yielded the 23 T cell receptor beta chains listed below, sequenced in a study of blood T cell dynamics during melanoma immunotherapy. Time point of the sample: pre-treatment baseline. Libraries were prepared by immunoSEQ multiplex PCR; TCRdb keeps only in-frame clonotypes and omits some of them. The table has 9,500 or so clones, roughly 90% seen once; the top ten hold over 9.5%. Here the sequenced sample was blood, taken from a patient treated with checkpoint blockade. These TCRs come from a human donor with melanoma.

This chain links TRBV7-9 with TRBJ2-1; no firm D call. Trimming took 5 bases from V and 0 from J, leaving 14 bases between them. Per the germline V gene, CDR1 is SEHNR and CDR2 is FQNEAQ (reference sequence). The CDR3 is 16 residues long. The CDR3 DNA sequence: TGTGCCAGCAGCCTCGAGCTGGTAAGCTCCTACAATGAGCAGTTCTTC. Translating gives CASSLELVSSYNEQFF.

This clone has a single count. The CDR3, as DNA: TGTGCCACCAGCAGCGGTCCAGGGGGCGGCTACGAGCAGTACTTC. It encodes CATSSGPGGGYEQYF. This rearrangement joins TRBV15 to TRBJ2-7; 8 bases line up with TRBD1. With 3 bases clipped from V and 3 bases from J, the junction kept 7 bases outside the gene matches. The CDR3 runs to 15 residues. CDR1 is LNHNV, CDR2 YYDKDF, per germline (reference sequence).

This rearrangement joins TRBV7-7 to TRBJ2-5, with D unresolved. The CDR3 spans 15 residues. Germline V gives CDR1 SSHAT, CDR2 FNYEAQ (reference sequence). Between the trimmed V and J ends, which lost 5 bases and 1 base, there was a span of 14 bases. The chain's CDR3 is CASSPWVETQETQYF. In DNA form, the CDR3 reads TGTGCCAGCAGCCCGTGGGTGGAGACCCAAGAGACCCAGTACTTC.

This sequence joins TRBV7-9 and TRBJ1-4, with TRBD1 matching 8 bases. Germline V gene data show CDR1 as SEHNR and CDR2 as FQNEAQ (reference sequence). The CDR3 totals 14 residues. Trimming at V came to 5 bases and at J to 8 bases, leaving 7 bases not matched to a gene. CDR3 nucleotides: TGTGCCAGCAGCCTCGGACAGGGTCGGGAAAAACTGTTTTTT. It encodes CASSLGQGREKLFF.

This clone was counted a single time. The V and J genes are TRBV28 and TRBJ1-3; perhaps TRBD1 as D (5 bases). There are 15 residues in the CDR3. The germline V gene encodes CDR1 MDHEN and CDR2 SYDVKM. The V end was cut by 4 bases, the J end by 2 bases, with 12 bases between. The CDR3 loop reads CASSSAGTAGNTIYF. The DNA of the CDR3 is TGTGCCAGCAGTTCCGCAGGGACCGCTGGAAACACCATATATTTT. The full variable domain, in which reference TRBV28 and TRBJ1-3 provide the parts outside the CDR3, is DVKVTQSSRYLVKRTGEKVFLECVQDMDHENMFWYRQDPGLGLRLIYFSYDVKMKEKGDIPEGYSVSREKKERFSLILESASTNQTSMYLCASSSAGTAGNTIYFGEGSWLTVV.

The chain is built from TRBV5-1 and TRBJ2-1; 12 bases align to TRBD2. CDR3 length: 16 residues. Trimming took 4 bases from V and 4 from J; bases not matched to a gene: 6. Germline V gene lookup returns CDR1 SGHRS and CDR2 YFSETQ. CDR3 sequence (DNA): TGCGCCAGCAGCATAACTAGCGGGAGGCCTTACAATGAGCAGTTCTTC. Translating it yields CASSITSGRPYNEQFF.

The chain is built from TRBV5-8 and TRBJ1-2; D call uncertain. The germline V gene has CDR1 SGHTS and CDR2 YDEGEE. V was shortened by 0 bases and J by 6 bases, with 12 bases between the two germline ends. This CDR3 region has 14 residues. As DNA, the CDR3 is TGTGCCAGCAGCTTGGGCTATAACACGCATGGCTACACCTTC. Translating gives CASSLGYNTHGYTF.

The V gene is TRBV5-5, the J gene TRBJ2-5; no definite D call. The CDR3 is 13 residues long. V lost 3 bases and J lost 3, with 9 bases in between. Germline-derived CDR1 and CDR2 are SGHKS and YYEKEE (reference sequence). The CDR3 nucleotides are TGTGCCAGCAGCTGGGCGGCTGAAGAGACCCAGTACTTC. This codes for CASSWAAEETQYF.

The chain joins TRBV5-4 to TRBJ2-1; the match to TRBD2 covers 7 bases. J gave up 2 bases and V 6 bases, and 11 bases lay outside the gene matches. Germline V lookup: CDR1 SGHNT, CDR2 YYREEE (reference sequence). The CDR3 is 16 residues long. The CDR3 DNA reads TGTGCCAGCACTAACGCGGGAGTTGGTACCTACAATGAGCAGTTCTTC. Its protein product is CASTNAGVGTYNEQFF.

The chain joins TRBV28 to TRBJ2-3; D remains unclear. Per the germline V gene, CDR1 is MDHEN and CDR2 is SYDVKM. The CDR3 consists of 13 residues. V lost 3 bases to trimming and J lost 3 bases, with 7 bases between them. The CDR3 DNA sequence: TGTGCCAGCAGTTTGGCCAGAACAGATACGCAGTATTTT. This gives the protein CASSLARTDTQYF.

The CDR3: CASSIGHGETNEKLFF. The CDR3 nucleotides are TGTGCCAGTAGTATCGGACATGGCGAGACTAATGAAAAACTGTTTTTT. The chain recombines TRBV19 with TRBJ1-4, with TRBD1 as a possible D gene (5 bases). Trimming shortened V by 3 bases and J by 2 bases, and 13 bases separated the two germline ends. There are 16 residues in the CDR3. Germline V gene data show CDR1 as LNHDA and CDR2 as SQIVND (reference sequence).

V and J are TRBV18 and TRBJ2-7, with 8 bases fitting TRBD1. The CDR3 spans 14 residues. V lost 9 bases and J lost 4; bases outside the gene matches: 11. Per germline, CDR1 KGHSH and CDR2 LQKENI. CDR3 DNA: TGTGCCAGTTCAGAGGGACAGGTATATTACGAGCAGTACTTC. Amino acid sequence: CASSEGQVYYEQYF.

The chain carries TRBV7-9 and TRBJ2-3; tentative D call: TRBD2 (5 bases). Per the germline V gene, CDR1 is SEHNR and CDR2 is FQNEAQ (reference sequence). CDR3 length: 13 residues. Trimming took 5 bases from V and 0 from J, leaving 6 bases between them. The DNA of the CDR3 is TGTGCCAGCAGCCGCGGGAGCACAGATACGCAGTATTTT. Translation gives CASSRGSTDTQYF.

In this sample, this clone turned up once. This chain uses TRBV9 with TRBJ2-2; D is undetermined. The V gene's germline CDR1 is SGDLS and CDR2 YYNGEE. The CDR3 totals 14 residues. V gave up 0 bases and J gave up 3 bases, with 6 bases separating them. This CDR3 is CASSVDFYTGELFF. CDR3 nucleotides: TGTGCCAGCAGCGTAGACTTCTACACCGGGGAGCTGTTTTTT.

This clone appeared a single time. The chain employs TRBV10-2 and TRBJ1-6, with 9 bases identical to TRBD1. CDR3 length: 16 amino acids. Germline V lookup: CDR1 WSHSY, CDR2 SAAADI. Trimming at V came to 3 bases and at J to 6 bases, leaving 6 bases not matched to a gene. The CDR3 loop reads CASSDTGGAINSPLHF. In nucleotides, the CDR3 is TGCGCCAGCAGTGATACAGGGGGCGCAATTAATTCACCCCTCCACTTT.

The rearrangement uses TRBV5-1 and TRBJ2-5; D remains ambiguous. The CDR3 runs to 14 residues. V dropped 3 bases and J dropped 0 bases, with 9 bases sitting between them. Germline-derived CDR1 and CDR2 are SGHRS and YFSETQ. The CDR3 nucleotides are TGCGCCAGCAGCTGGATGGGGTACCAAGAGACCCAGTACTTC. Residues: CASSWMGYQETQYF.

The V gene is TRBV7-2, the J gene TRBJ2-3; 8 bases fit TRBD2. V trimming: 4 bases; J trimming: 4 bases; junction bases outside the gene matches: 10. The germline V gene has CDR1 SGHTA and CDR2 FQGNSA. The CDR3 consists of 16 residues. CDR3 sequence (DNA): TGTGCCAGCAGCTCCCGAAGCGGGAGCGGAGCAGATACGCAGTATTTT. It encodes CASSSRSGSGADTQYF.

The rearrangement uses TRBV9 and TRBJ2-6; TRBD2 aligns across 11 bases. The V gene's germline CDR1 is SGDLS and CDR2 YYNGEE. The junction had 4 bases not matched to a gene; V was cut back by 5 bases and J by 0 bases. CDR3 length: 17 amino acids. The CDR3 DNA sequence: TGTGCCAGCAGAGGGACTAGCGGTTACTCTGGGGCCAACGTCCTGACTTTC. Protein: CASRGTSGYSGANVLTF.

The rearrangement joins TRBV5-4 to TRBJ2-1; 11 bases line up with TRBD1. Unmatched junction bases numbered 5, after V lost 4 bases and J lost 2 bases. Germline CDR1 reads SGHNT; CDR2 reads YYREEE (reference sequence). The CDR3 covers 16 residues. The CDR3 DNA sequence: TGTGCCAGCAGCCCTAGGGACAGGGGGACCTACAATGAGCAGTTCTTC. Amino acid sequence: CASSPRDRGTYNEQFF.

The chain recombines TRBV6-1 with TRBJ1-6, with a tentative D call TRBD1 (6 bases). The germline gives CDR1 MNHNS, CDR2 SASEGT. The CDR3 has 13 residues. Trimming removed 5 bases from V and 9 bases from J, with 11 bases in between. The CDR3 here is CASSQTGSSPLHF. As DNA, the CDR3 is TGTGCCAGCAGTCAAACAGGGTCTTCACCCCTCCACTTT.

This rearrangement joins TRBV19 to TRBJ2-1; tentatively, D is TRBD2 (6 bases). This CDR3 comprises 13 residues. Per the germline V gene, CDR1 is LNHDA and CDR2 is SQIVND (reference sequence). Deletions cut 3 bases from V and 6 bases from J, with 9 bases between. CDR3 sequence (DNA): TGTGCCAGTAGTATGGGACTTCTCAATGAGCAGTTCTTC. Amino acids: CASSMGLLNEQFF.

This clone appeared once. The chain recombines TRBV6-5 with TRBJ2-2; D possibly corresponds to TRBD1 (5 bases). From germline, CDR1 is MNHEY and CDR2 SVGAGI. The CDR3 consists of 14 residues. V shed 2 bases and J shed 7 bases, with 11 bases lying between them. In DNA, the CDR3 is TGTGCCAGCAGTTACATGGGGCGCAGCGGGGAGCTGTTTTTT. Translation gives CASSYMGRSGELFF.

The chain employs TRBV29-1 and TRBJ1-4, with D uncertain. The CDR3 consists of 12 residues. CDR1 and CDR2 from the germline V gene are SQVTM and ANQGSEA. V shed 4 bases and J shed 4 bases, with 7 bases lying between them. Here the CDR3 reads CSVVQNNEKLFF. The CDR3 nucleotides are TGCAGCGTTGTACAGAATAATGAAAAACTGTTTTTT. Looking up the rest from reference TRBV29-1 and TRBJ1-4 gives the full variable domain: SAVISQKPSRDICQRGTSLTIQCQVDSQVTMMFWYRQQPGQSLTLIATANQGSEATYESGFVIDKFPISRPNLTFSTLTVSNMSPEDSSIYLCSVVQNNEKLFFGSGTQLSVL.